This TCR beta chain was sequenced in a study of CD4 T cells in relation to SARS-CoV-2 and coronaviruses. Overall study findings and caveats: The cross-reactivity analysis covered only spike protein, not other viral proteins.

Uncultured naive and memory CD4+ T cells supplied DNA for deep TCR-beta sequencing. Assay: immunoSEQ multiplex PCR; the TCRdb copy retains only in-frame clones and omits some. In the table there are 60,000 to 80,000 clones, 80% to 90% of which are singletons. The unexposed donors gave CD4+ T cells in 2011-2018, prior to COVID-19. Cryopreserved PBMCs were CD4-enriched, then split into naive and memory cells. In the case of this clone: Its target is unknown.

Germline V gene lookup returns CDR1 SGHTA and CDR2 FQGTGA. V shed 6 bases and J shed 4 bases, with 16 bases lying between them. This CDR3 is 15 amino acids long. This TCR came from a human donor in good health. Sequencing was done on a sample of memory CD4+ T cells from PBMCs. The chain uses TRBV7-3 and TRBJ2-1; TRBD1 is a possible D gene (6 bases). In DNA form, the CDR3 reads TGTGCCAGCAGTTTCCAGGGGAGCGCGTACAATGAGCAGTTCTTC. Translated, it gives CASSFQGSAYNEQFF.